Described below is a single T cell receptor beta chain sequence and its context. Antigen unknown. The assay was immunoSEQ multiplex PCR, and TCRdb's table has in-frame clones only and misses some. The table shows some 120,000 clones, with around 90% occurring only once. This sample is part of a study of T cell responses to AZD1222 COVID-19 vaccine. Findings and limits, study-wide: White British donors predominated, females outnumbered males, and clonal diversity was possibly underestimated.

The receptor was isolated from an adult in good health. Here the sequenced sample was peripheral blood, taken on day 0 of AZD1222 vaccination.

Written as DNA, the CDR3 is TGTGCCAGCAGCGTAGATGCTGTGGGGGAAGGATATAATTCACCCCTCCACTTT. Translated, it gives CASSVDAVGEGYNSPLHF. The chain links TRBV9 to TRBJ1-6; possible D gene TRBD1, 5 bases. CDR3 length: 18 residues. In germline, CDR1 is SGDLS, CDR2 YYNGEE. Trimming removed 0 bases from V and 4 bases from J, with 17 bases in between.